Listed below are T cell receptor beta chains from one sample, sequenced in a study of tumor-infiltrating lymphocytes in primary liver carcinoma. TCRdb reanalysed the multiplex PCR reads using MiXCR and keeps one entry per CDR3 protein. The repertoire holds 300,000 to 350,000 distinct CDR3 sequences, with approximately 65% as singletons. Sequencing was carried out using peripheral blood. The receptors were gathered from a man aged 40-50 years with primary liver carcinoma and hepatitis B virus infection. Each CDR3 is given with its conserved first and last residue. The order of the fields is D gene, clone size, V gene, J gene, CDR3 protein, CDR3 DNA. A D gene is named only where the DNA matches it firmly. Clone size is shown for a subset of rows, as once, few, many or a class of expanded clone.

NA	NA	TRBV5-4	TRBJ2-1	CASSLPLNEQFF	TGTGCCAGCAGCTTGCCGCTTAATGAGCAGTTCTTC
NA	NA	TRBV5-1	TRBJ2-5	CAGSSGMGQETQYF	TGCGCCGGCAGCTCTGGCATGGGGCAAGAGACCCAGTACTTC
NA	NA	TRBV6-1	TRBJ2-1	CASSEASQRHNEQFF	TGTGCCAGCAGTGAAGCGAGCCAGCGTCACAATGAGCAGTTCTTC
TRBD1	NA	TRBV29-1	TRBJ2-7	CSVTVSVTGSYEQYF	TGCAGCGTGACAGTCTCCGTGACAGGGTCTTACGAGCAGTACTTC
NA	NA	TRBV28	TRBJ1-5	CAGSSSGAGDVSNQPQHF	TGTGCCGGCAGTTCTTCTGGGGCAGGGGATGTAAGCAATCAGCCTCAGCATTTT
NA	many	TRBV6-5	TRBJ2-5	CASSQGGAVLEETQYF	TGTGCCAGCAGCCAGGGGGGTGCGGTTTTAGAAGAGACCCAGTACTTC
NA	NA	TRBV6-2/TRBV6-3	TRBJ2-3	CASSRLGLDTQYF	TGTGCCAGCAGCCGCCTCGGGCTTGATACGCAGTATTTT
TRBD1	many	TRBV29-1	TRBJ2-1	CSVDRGHNEQFF	TGCAGCGTGGACAGGGGACACAATGAGCAGTTCTTC
TRBD1	NA	TRBV7-9	TRBJ1-2	CASSLVTGGFNYGYTF	TGTGCCAGCAGCTTGGTCACAGGGGGCTTTAACTATGGCTACACCTTC
TRBD1	once	TRBV6-6	TRBJ1-5	CASKLDRGINQPQDF	TGTGCCAGCAAATTAGACAGGGGGATTAATCAGCCCCAGGATTTT
NA	few	TRBV6-6	TRBJ1-6	CASSYYSGGKGNSPLHF	TGTGCCAGCAGTTACTACTCGGGTGGAAAGGGGAATTCACCCCTCCACTTT
NA	NA	TRBV24-1	TRBJ1-2	CATTTYLRRADYGYTF	TGTGCCACCACTACCTATTTGCGACGGGCTGACTATGGCTACACCTTC
NA	many	TRBV4-1	TRBJ2-7	CASSQEGEQYF	TGCGCCAGCAGCCAAGAGGGAGAGCAGTACTTC
NA	NA	TRBV4-3	TRBJ1-2	CPGSQGRRSDYGYTF	TGCCCCGGCAGCCAGGGCAGGCGATCAGACTATGGCTACACCTTC
NA	NA	TRBV13	TRBJ1-5	CASSLAGGDQPQHF	TGTGCCAGCAGCTTGGCTGGGGGCGATCAGCCCCAGCATTTT
NA	NA	TRBV7-8	TRBJ1-1	CASSSAVGDTEAFF	TGTGCCAGCAGCTCAGCAGTAGGGGATACTGAAGCTTTCTTT
TRBD2	NA	TRBV28	TRBJ2-3	CASSLGGRGTDTQYF	TGTGCCAGCAGTTTAGGCGGGAGAGGCACAGATACGCAGTATTTT
NA	NA	TRBV6-2/TRBV6-3	TRBJ2-1	CANRAGTSYYEQFF	TGTGCCAACCGGGCCGGGACTTCGTACTATGAGCAGTTCTTC
NA	NA	TRBV5-5	TRBJ1-2	CASSYGGAYGYTF	TGTGCCAGCAGCTACGGAGGGGCCTATGGCTACACCTTC
NA	few	TRBV28	TRBJ1-1	CASSWLGTEAFF	TGTGCCAGCAGTTGGCTAGGGACTGAAGCTTTCTTT
NA	NA	TRBV6-1	TRBJ2-7	CASSVETASSYEQYF	TGTGCCAGCAGTGTTGAGACAGCGAGCTCCTACGAGCAGTACTTC
NA	NA	TRBV28	TRBJ1-1	CASTRVGTEAFF	TGTGCCAGCACCCGAGTCGGCACTGAAGCTTTCTTT
NA	few	TRBV11-2	TRBJ2-5	CASNQPQGWETQYF	TGTGCCAGTAACCAACCACAGGGATGGGAGACCCAGTACTTC
NA	NA	TRBV11-3	TRBJ2-5	CDSSPGTEETQYF	TGTGACAGCAGCCCCGGGACCGAAGAGACACAGTACTTC
NA	NA	TRBV10-3	TRBJ2-3	CAILKAAGDTQYF	TGTGCCATCCTTAAGGCGGCCGGAGATACGCAGTATTTT
NA	NA	TRBV28	TRBJ2-5	CASSLAGPSETEYF	TGTGCCAGCAGTTTAGCGGGACCATCAGAGACCGAGTACTTC
NA	NA	TRBV30	TRBJ1-2	CAWSLGARDHYGYTF	TGTGCCTGGAGCCTTGGAGCCCGGGACCACTATGGCTACACCTTC
NA	many	TRBV6-1	TRBJ2-7	CASARTYEQYF	TGTGCCAGCGCGCGAACCTACGAGCAGTACTTC
NA	NA	TRBV6-6	TRBJ2-1	CSSSYLNPSVNEQFF	TGTTCCAGCAGTTATCTAAACCCTAGCGTCAATGAGCAGTTCTTC
TRBD1	NA	TRBV28	TRBJ2-7	CASSPGTGIYEQYF	TGTGCCAGCAGTCCGGGGACAGGGATCTACGAGCAGTACTTC
NA	few	TRBV5-5	TRBJ2-7	CASSLVPLYEQYF	TGTGCCAGCAGCTTGGTCCCATTGTACGAGCAGTACTTC
NA	NA	TRBV4-1	TRBJ2-5	CASSQVRGFPEIQYF	TGTGCCAGCAGCCAAGTGAGAGGGTTTCCGGAGATCCAGTACTTC
NA	few	TRBV6-5	TRBJ2-3	CASRRLVVTDTQYF	TGTGCTAGCAGGAGACTAGTGGTCACAGATACGCAGTATTTT
NA	NA	TRBV24-1	TRBJ2-1	CATSDTWGSYNEQFF	TGTGCCACCAGTGATACGTGGGGCTCCTACAATGAGCAGTTCTTC
NA	NA	TRBV6-5	TRBJ2-7	CASSYRQSSYELYF	TGTGCCAGCAGTTATAGGCAGAGCTCCTACGAGCTGTACTTC
NA	many	TRBV11-2	TRBJ2-5	CASSTQETQYF	TGTGCCAGCAGCACTCAAGAGACCCAGTACTTC
NA	few	TRBV6-5	TRBJ1-3	CASSPARGLTGSGNTIYF	TGTGCCAGCAGCCCCGCACGAGGCCTAACCGGCTCTGGAAACACCATATATTTT
TRBD1	once	TRBV11-2	TRBJ2-3	CISSIQGAHDTQYF	TGTATCAGCAGTATACAGGGGGCTCACGATACGCAGTATTTT
NA	many	TRBV4-1	TRBJ2-1	CASSQVTAYNEQFF	TGCGCCAGCAGCCAAGTCACAGCTTACAATGAGCAGTTCTTC
NA	NA	TRBV6-1	TRBJ2-3	CASSEPAGEADTQYF	TGTGCCAGCAGTGAGCCAGCGGGTGAGGCAGATACGCAGTATTTT
TRBD2	NA	TRBV10-2	TRBJ2-1	CSFSPSAGGSNEQFF	TGCTCCTTCTCGCCTTCAGCGGGAGGCAGCAATGAGCAGTTCTTC
TRBD2	NA	TRBV2	TRBJ2-5	CASSEPSGSQETQYF	TGTGCCAGCAGTGAACCTAGCGGGAGCCAAGAGACCCAGTACTTC
TRBD2	many	TRBV6-2/TRBV6-3	TRBJ2-1	CASSSGLAGYNEQFF	TGTGCCAGCAGTTCGGGACTAGCGGGATACAATGAGCAGTTCTTC
NA	many	TRBV28	TRBJ2-7	CASTVSSYEQYF	TGTGCCAGCACCGTCAGCTCCTACGAGCAGTACTTC
TRBD1	few	TRBV10-3	TRBJ1-2	CAISALGTGNFNGYTF	TGTGCCATCAGTGCCCTCGGGACAGGGAACTTTAATGGCTACACCTTC
NA	NA	TRBV4-3	TRBJ2-1	CASGQCVVSNEQFF	TGCGCCAGCGGCCAATGTGTTGTCTCCAATGAGCAGTTCTTC